Following are 21 T cell receptor beta chains from one sample sequenced in a study of shared clonotypes between healthy human individuals. Assay: immunoSEQ multiplex PCR; the TCRdb copy retains only in-frame clones and omits some. Here the sample spans roughly 2.6 million clones, approximately 92% being singletons. The sequenced sample was naive CD4+ T cells sorted from blood. Specified subset: CD45RA+ positively selected. The source is a man aged 18 to 30 in good health.

This clone has just one count. The chain couples TRBV19 to TRBJ1-4, with a possible D match to TRBD1 (6 bases). V was pared by 6 bases and J by 5 bases, with 28 bases between. Germline values: CDR1 LNHDA, CDR2 SQIVND (reference sequence). The CDR3 loop spans 19 amino acids. CDR3 in amino acids: CASRSRGIGLLTRNEKLFF. For the CDR3, the DNA is TGTGCCAGTAGGTCGAGGGGGATAGGACTCTTGACAAGAAATGAAAAACTGTTTTTT.

The rearrangement joins TRBV5-1 to TRBJ2-1; TRBD2 matches 8 bases. This CDR3 has 17 residues. Germline lookup yields CDR1 SGHRS and CDR2 YFSETQ. Trimming removed 0 bases from V and 6 bases from J; junction bases left unmatched: 11. CDR3 sequence: CASSLAIVAGLGNEQFF. CDR3 coding DNA: TGCGCCAGCAGCTTGGCTATTGTTGCGGGACTAGGCAATGAGCAGTTCTTC. Full variable domain (rest looked up from reference TRBV5-1 and TRBJ2-1): KAGVTQTPRYLIKTRGQQVTLSCSPISGHRSVSWYQQTPGQGLQFLFEYFSETQRNKGNFPGRFSGRQFSNSRSEMNVSTLELGDSALYLCASSLAIVAGLGNEQFFGPGTRLTVL.

The J gene is TRBJ2-7, the V gene TRBV15, with a tentative D call TRBD1 (5 bases). The CDR3 loop spans 16 amino acids. The germline CDR1 and CDR2 sequences are LNHNV and YYDKDF (reference sequence). V was clipped by 0 bases and J by 1 base, with 13 bases between them. CDR3 sequence (DNA): TGTGCCACCAGCAGAGATGTACCGGACACGTCCTACGAGCAGTACTTC. Translating it yields CATSRDVPDTSYEQYF. Full variable domain (outside the CDR3, taken from reference TRBV15 and TRBJ2-7): DAMVIQNPRYQVTQFGKPVTLSCSQTLNHNVMYWYQQKSSQAPKLLFHYYDKDFNNEADTPDNFQSRRPNTSFCFLDIRSPGLGDTAMYLCATSRDVPDTSYEQYFGPGTRLTVT.

The chain employs TRBV15 and TRBJ1-2, with D unclear. The germline CDR1 and CDR2 sequences are LNHNV and YYDKDF (reference sequence). The V end lost 2 bases, the J end lost 3 bases, and 16 bases lay between the germline ends. CDR3 length: 16 amino acids. The CDR3 here is CATSRKLGVKDYGYTF. The CDR3 coding sequence is TGTGCCACCAGCAGAAAACTCGGGGTAAAAGACTATGGCTACACCTTC.

This rearrangement joins TRBV4-1 to TRBJ2-2; 9 nucleotides match TRBD1. V gave up 7 bases and J gave up 2 bases; unmatched junction bases: 2. Germline V lookup: CDR1 MGHRA, CDR2 YSYEKL. The CDR3 is made up of 14 amino acids. The DNA for the CDR3 is TGCGCCAGCACAACAGGGGGCAACACCGGGGAGCTGTTTTTT. Encoded protein: CASTTGGNTGELFF.

The chain couples TRBV10-3 to TRBJ1-1; D gene ambiguous. CDR1 is ENHRY and CDR2 is SYGVKD in the germline V gene. CDR3 length: 13 residues. The V gene lost 2 bases and the J gene lost 6 bases, with 10 bases spanning the gap. The CDR3 nucleotides are TGTGCCATCAGTGAGGACCTGAAGGCTGAAGCTTTCTTT. Its translation is CAISEDLKAEAFF.

This rearrangement joins TRBV5-6 to TRBJ2-1, with TRBD1 matching over 11 bases. The ends lost 1 base at V and 7 bases at J; junction bases unmatched: 7. The germline V gene has CDR1 SGHDT and CDR2 YYEEEE. The CDR3 is 16 amino acids. This CDR3 reads CASSLRRTGGGNEQFF. CDR3 DNA sequence: TGTGCCAGCAGCTTGAGAAGGACAGGGGGCGGGAATGAGCAGTTCTTC.

The table lists this clone with a few counts. The chain links TRBV6-5 to TRBJ1-5, with D unresolved. Germline V gene lookup returns CDR1 MNHEY and CDR2 SVGAGI. The CDR3 has 15 residues. V was trimmed by 5 bases and J by 4 bases, leaving 15 bases between them. Here the CDR3 reads CASSPTFDGNQPQHF. The CDR3, as DNA: TGTGCCAGCAGTCCCACTTTCGATGGAAATCAGCCCCAGCATTTT.

A single count supports this clone. CDR3 in DNA: TGTGCCAGCAGCCAAGATCCAGGATCAAACTCCTACGAGCAGTACTTC. Translating gives CASSQDPGSNSYEQYF. This chain links TRBV5-4 with TRBJ2-7, with D unclear. The V and J ends lost 4 bases and 0 bases respectively, with 17 bases between them. The CDR3 length is 16 residues. Per the germline V gene, CDR1 is SGHNT and CDR2 is YYREEE (reference sequence).

For this clone: Other nucleotide sequences from this sample produce the same CDR3. J is TRBJ1-5 and V is TRBV5-1; TRBD1 is a possible D gene (5 bases). Per the germline V gene, CDR1 is SGHRS and CDR2 is YFSETQ. The CDR3 length is 15 residues. V was shortened by 0 bases and J by 0 bases, with 7 bases between the two germline ends. For the CDR3, the DNA is TGCGCCAGCAGCTTGGTTGGGGGTAGCAATCAGCCCCAGCATTTT. It codes for CASSLVGGSNQPQHF.

The chain combines TRBV5-1 with TRBJ2-2; TRBD2 matches 9 bases. V trimming: 1 base; J trimming: 1 base; junction bases outside the gene matches: 11. Germline-derived CDR1 and CDR2 are SGHRS and YFSETQ. The CDR3 covers 19 residues. Written as DNA, the CDR3 is TGCGCCAGCAGCTTGAGGATAGCGGGAGCCCTTGGGAACACCGGGGAGCTGTTTTTT. It translates to CASSLRIAGALGNTGELFF.

V gene TRBV6-1 combines with J gene TRBJ2-7, with TRBD1 matching over 7 bases. Germline V gene sequence: CDR1 MNHNS, CDR2 SASEGT. The V and J ends lost 7 bases and 5 bases, in that order; junction bases with no gene match: 2. CDR3 length equals 11 residues. DNA of the CDR3: TGTGCCAGCAACAGGGGAGACGAGCAGTACTTC. Residues: CASNRGDEQYF.

V usage is TRBV19 and J usage is TRBJ2-7, with 9 bases matching TRBD2. This CDR3 has 16 residues. V dropped 4 bases and J dropped 2; count of bases not matched to a gene: 9. CDR1 LNHDA and CDR2 SQIVND come from the germline V gene (reference sequence). CDR3 DNA: TGTGCCAGTAGTACCACCGGACTAGCGAGAACCTACGAGCAGTACTTC. Translating it yields CASSTTGLARTYEQYF.

The V call is TRBV11-2, the J call TRBJ2-7, with 14 nucleotides matching TRBD2. CDR1 is SGHAT and CDR2 is FQNNGV in the germline V gene. This CDR3 is 16 amino acids long. J lost 7 bases, V lost 1 base, and 6 bases had no gene match. CDR3 protein: CASSLGTSGRPLEQYF. Here the CDR3 DNA reads TGTGCCAGCAGCTTAGGGACTAGCGGGAGGCCCTTAGAGCAGTACTTC.

The rearrangement links TRBV6-6 to TRBJ2-5; 7 bases match TRBD1. The germline gives CDR1 MNHNY, CDR2 SVGAGI (reference sequence). Trimming at V came to 4 bases and at J to 2 bases, leaving 7 bases not matched to a gene. The CDR3 is 15 amino acids. The CDR3 DNA sequence: TGTGCCAGCAGTTTGCGGACAGGCGAACAAGAGACCCAGTACTTC. It specifies CASSLRTGEQETQYF.

This clone was seen once. V gene TRBV25-1 combines with J gene TRBJ2-7, with 7 positions matching TRBD2. The germline V gene has CDR1 MGHDK and CDR2 SYGVNS. The CDR3 consists of 14 residues. V trimming: 4 bases; J trimming: 1 base; junction bases outside the gene matches: 4. CDR3 sequence reads: CASSVASGSYEQYF. In DNA form, the CDR3 reads TGTGCCAGCAGTGTGGCTAGCGGTTCCTACGAGCAGTACTTC.

This clone was observed once. Other DNA sequences from this sample encode an identical CDR3 as well. The rearrangement joins TRBV5-1 to TRBJ2-7, with D tentatively TRBD2 (5 bases). The germline V gene encodes CDR1 SGHRS and CDR2 YFSETQ. Between the trimmed V and J ends, which lost 4 bases and 0 bases, there was a span of 11 bases. CDR3 length equals 14 residues. The CDR3 here is CASSPEGLSYEQYF. In DNA form, the CDR3 reads TGCGCCAGCAGCCCAGAGGGCCTCTCCTACGAGCAGTACTTC.

V and J are TRBV5-4 and TRBJ2-7, with a possible D match to TRBD2 (6 bases). Trimming stripped 4 bases from V and 7 bases from J, with 27 bases between. This CDR3 has 17 residues. Germline-derived CDR1 and CDR2 are SGHNT and YYREEE (reference sequence). The DNA for the CDR3 is TGTGCCAGCAGCGCACCCCTTGCGGGGAGATCTTTAGGGGAGCAGTACTTC. It specifies CASSAPLAGRSLGEQYF.

Regarding this clone: The same CDR3 also results from other DNA sequences found in this sample. The V gene is TRBV5-1, the J gene TRBJ2-7, with 9 bases identical to TRBD1. Germline CDR1 and CDR2: SGHRS and YFSETQ. There are 15 residues in the CDR3. The V gene end was trimmed by 0 bases and the J gene end by 2 bases; junction bases not matched to a gene: 3. The CDR3 is CASSLEGTGPYEQYF. The CDR3 DNA is TGCGCCAGCAGCTTGGAAGGGACAGGGCCCTACGAGCAGTACTTC.

On this clone: Other nucleotide sequences in the sample specify the same CDR3. The genes are TRBV9 and TRBJ2-7; TRBD2 aligns across 7 bases. V lost 0 bases, J lost 3 bases, and 0 bases stayed unmatched. From germline, CDR1 is SGDLS and CDR2 YYNGEE. The CDR3 is 13 residues long. Here the CDR3 reads CASSVGEGYEQYF. The DNA for the CDR3 is TGTGCCAGCAGCGTAGGGGAGGGCTACGAGCAGTACTTC. Complete variable domain (other parts from reference TRBV9 and TRBJ2-7): DSGVTQTPKHLITATGQRVTLRCSPRSGDLSVYWYQQSLDQGLQFLIQYYNGEERAKGNILERFSAQQFPDLHSELNLSSLELGDSALYFCASSVGEGYEQYFGPGTRLTVT.

This chain joins TRBV7-2 and TRBJ1-1, with 12 positions matching TRBD1. In germline, CDR1 is SGHTA, CDR2 FQGNSA. The CDR3 is 16 residues long. J gave up 5 bases and V 5 bases, and 9 bases lay outside the gene matches. Here the CDR3 reads CASSLRGTGGWTEAFF. CDR3 nucleotide sequence: TGTGCCAGCAGCCTTCGAGGGACAGGGGGCTGGACTGAAGCTTTCTTT.